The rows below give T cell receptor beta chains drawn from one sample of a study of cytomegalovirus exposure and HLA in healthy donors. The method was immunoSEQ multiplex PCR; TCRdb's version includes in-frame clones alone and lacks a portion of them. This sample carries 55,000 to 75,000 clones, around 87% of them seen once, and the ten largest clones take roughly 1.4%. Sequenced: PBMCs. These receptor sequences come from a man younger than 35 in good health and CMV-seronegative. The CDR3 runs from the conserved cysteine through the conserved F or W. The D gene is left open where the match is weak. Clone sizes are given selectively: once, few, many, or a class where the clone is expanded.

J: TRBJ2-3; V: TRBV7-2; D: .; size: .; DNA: TGTGCCAGCAGCAGCAGGGGGACTAGCACAGATACGCAGTATTTT; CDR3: CASSSRGTSTDTQYF
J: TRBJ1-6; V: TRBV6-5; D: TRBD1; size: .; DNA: TGTGCCAGCAGGCCCGGGACAGGGATAAATTCACCCCTCCACTTT; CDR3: CASRPGTGINSPLHF
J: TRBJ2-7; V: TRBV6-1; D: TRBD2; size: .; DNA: TGTGCCAGCAGTGTCCCTAGCGGATCCTCCTACGAGCAGTACTTC; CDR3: CASSVPSGSSYEQYF
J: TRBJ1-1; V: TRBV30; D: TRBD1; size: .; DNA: TGTGCCTGGAGTGTACAGACAGGGGGCACTGAAGCTTTCTTT; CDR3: CAWSVQTGGTEAFF
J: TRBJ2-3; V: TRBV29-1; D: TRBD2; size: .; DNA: TGCAGTGCTGCGGGAGCGAGTTGGAATACGCAGTATTTT; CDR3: CSAAGASWNTQYF
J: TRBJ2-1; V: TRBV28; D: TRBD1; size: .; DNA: TGTGCCAGCAGTATCCGGGACAGGGGTCGAGAGTTCTTC; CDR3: CASSIRDRGREFF
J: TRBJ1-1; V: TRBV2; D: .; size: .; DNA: TGTGCCAGCAGTGTCCCGCTTGTGGGGGGTGGCACTGAAGCTTTCTTT; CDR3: CASSVPLVGGGTEAFF
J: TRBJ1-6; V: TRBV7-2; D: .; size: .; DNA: TGTGCCAGCAGGCCGGCAGGTTACAATTCACCCCTCCACTTT; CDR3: CASRPAGYNSPLHF
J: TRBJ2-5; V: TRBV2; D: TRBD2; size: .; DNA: TGTGCCAGCAGTGATAGATCGGGAGGGGGAGAGACCCAGTACTTC; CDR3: CASSDRSGGGETQYF
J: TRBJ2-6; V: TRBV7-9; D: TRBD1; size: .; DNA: TGTGCCAGCAGCTTCCGGGACAGGGTAGTCTCTGGGGCCAACGTCCTGACTTTC; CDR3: CASSFRDRVVSGANVLTF
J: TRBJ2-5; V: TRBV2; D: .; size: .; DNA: TGTGCCAGCAGGGGCAACCAAGAGACCCAGTACTTC; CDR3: CASRGNQETQYF
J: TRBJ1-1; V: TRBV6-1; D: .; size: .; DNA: TGTGCCAGCAGTGAAGACGGTGAAGCTTTCTTT; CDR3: CASSEDGEAFF
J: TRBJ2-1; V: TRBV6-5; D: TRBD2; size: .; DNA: TGTGCCAGCAGTTTCACTAGCGGGGGCTACAATGAGCAGTTCTTC; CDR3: CASSFTSGGYNEQFF
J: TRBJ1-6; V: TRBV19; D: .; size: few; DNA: TGTGCCAGTAGTCTAATTGGAGGGGCAAAGTCCCGTCTATATTCACCCCTCCACTTT; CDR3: CASSLIGGAKSRLYSPLHF
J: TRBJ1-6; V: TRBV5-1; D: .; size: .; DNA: TGCGCCAGCAGCTTGGGTAGACTTTATAATTCACCCCTCCACTTT; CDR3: CASSLGRLYNSPLHF
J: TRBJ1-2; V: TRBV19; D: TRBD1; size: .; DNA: TGTGCCACTAACCTCGGAACAGGGGGCTATGGCTACACCTTC; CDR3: CATNLGTGGYGYTF
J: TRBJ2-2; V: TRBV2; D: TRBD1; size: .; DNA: TGTGCCAGCAGAGGACAGGGTGGGAACACCGGGGAGCTGTTTTTT; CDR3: CASRGQGGNTGELFF
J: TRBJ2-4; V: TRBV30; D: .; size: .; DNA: TGTGCCTTCTCCGGGTCAGCAAACATTCAGTACTTC; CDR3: CAFSGSANIQYF
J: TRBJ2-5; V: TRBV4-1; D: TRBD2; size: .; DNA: TGCGCCAGCGCGGGACTAGCGGAGACCCAGTACTTC; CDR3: CASAGLAETQYF
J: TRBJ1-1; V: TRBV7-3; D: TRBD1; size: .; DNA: TGTGCCAGCAGCTCCATGGACAGGACCCAAGCTTTCTTT; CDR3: CASSSMDRTQAFF
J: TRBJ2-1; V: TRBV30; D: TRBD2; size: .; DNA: TGTGCCTGGAGTGAGGGGGCCCTAGCGGGGGGCTACAATGAGCAGTTCTTC; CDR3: CAWSEGALAGGYNEQFF
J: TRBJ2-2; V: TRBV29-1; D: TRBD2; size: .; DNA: TGCAGCGTTGTACTAGCGGGGTCCAACACCGGGGAGCTGTTTTTT; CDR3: CSVVLAGSNTGELFF
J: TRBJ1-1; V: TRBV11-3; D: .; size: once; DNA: TGTGCCGGCAGCTCTTACACCCAGGTAAACACTGAAGCTTTCTTT; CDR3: CAGSSYTQVNTEAFF
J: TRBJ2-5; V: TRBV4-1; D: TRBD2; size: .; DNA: TGCGCCAGCAGCCAAGATCCGCACCGCCGGGGGGGGCGGGAGACCCAGTACTTC; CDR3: CASSQDPHRRGGRETQYF
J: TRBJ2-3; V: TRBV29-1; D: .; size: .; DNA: TGCAGCGTTGTGTGGGCTGGATTGACAGATACGCAGTATTTT; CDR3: CSVVWAGLTDTQYF
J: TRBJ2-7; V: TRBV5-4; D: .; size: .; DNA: TGTGCCAGCAGCTTGGCCGGGGGCGGGGGCTCCTACGAGCAGTACTTC; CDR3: CASSLAGGGGSYEQYF
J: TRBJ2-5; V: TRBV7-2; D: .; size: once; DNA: TGTGCCAGCAGCCCCACGCGGGTAGGGGAGACCCAGTACTTC; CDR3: CASSPTRVGETQYF
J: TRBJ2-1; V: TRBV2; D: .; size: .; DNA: TGTGCCAGCAGAGAAAGAGGAGGGACGGAGGCCTACAATGAGCAGTTCTTC; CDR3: CASRERGGTEAYNEQFF
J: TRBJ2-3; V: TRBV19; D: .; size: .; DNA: TGTGCCAGTAGAACACCGTCCACAGATACGCAGTATTTT; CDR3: CASRTPSTDTQYF
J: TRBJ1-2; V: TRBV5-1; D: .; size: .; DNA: TGCGCCAGCAGTCCGGGAGGTGAGGGGACCTCCTATGGCTACACCTTC; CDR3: CASSPGGEGTSYGYTF
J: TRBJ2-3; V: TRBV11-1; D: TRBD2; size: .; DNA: TGTGCCAGCAGCACTATAGCGGGTCCGGATACGCAGTATTTT; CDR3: CASSTIAGPDTQYF
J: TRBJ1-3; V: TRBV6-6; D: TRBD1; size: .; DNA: TGTGCCAGCCGGGACAGTGGACTATCCGGAAACACCATATATTTT; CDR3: CASRDSGLSGNTIYF
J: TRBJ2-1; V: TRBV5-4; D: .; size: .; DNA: TGTGCCAGCAGCTCCGGCGACCGGGGGACCACCTACAATGAGCAGTTCTTC; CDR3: CASSSGDRGTTYNEQFF
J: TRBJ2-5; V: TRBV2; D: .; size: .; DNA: TGTGCCAGCAGTGAACTGGGGGCAGGGGAGACCCAGTACTTC; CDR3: CASSELGAGETQYF
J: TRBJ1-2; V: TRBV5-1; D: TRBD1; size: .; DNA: TGCGCCAGCAGCCCCACAGGGGACTATGGCTACACCTTC; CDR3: CASSPTGDYGYTF
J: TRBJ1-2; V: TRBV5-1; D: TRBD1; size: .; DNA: TGCGCCAGCAGCTTGGAGACAGGGAGGGGCTACACCTTC; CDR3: CASSLETGRGYTF
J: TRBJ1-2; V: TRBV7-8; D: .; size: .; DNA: TGTGCCAGCTCAGAGGCTCTGTATGGCTACACCTTC; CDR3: CASSEALYGYTF
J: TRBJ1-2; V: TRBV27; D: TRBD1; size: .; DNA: TGTGCCAGCAGTCGGACAGGAGACTATGGCTACACCTTC; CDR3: CASSRTGDYGYTF
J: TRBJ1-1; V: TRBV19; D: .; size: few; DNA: TGTGCCAGTAGTGTGACAGGACTGAACACTGAAGCTTTCTTT; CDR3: CASSVTGLNTEAFF